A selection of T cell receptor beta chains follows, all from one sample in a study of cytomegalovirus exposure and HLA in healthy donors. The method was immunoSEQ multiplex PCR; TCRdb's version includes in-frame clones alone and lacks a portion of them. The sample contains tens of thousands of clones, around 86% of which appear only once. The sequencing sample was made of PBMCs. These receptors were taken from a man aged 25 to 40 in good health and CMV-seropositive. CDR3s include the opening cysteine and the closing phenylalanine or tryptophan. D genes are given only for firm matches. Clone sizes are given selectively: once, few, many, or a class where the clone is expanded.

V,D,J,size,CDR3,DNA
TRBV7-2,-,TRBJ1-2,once,CASSPGGRDYGYTF,TGTGCCAGCAGCCCCGGGGGGCGCGACTATGGCTACACCTTC
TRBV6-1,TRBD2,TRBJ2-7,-,CASLAGGPTYEQYF,TGTGCCAGCCTAGCGGGAGGGCCCACCTACGAGCAGTACTTC
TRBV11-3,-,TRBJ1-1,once,CASSSAGNTEAFF,TGTGCCAGCAGCTCGGCGGGAAACACTGAAGCTTTCTTT
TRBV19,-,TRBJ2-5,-,CASTQGETQYF,TGTGCCAGTACCCAGGGAGAGACCCAGTACTTC
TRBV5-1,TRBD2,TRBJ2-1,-,CASSFGTSGIRNEQFF,TGCGCCAGCAGCTTTGGGACTAGCGGGATCCGCAATGAGCAGTTCTTC
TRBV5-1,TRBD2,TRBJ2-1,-,CASSGTSGSLLQFF,TGCGCCAGCAGCGGAACTAGCGGGAGTCTATTGCAGTTCTTC
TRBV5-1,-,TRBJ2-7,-,CASSGGISYEQYF,TGCGCCAGCAGCGGCGGGATCTCCTACGAGCAGTACTTC
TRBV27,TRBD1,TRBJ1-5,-,CASSLSGQGSSNQPQHF,TGTGCCAGCAGTTTATCCGGACAGGGTTCGAGCAATCAGCCCCAGCATTTT
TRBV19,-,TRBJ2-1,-,CASSIGGRAYNEQFF,TGTGCCAGTAGTATAGGTGGGAGAGCCTACAATGAGCAGTTCTTC
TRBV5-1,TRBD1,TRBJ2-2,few,CASSLARTGNTGELFF,TGCGCCAGCAGCTTGGCCCGGACAGGGAACACCGGGGAGCTGTTTTTT
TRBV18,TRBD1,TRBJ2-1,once,CATVGQGRNEQFF,TGTGCCACCGTCGGACAGGGTCGCAATGAGCAGTTCTTC
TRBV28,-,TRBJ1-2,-,CASSLLQGSAGYTF,TGTGCCAGCAGTTTGCTACAGGGTTCAGCTGGCTACACCTTC
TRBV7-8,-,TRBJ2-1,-,CASSLHPSYRVPSSYNEQFF,TGTGCCAGCAGCTTACACCCCTCATACAGGGTCCCGAGCTCCTACAATGAGCAGTTCTTC
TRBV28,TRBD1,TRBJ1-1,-,CASGWTGMTEAFF,TGTGCCAGCGGTTGGACAGGGATGACTGAAGCTTTCTTT
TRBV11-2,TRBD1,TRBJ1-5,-,CASSLDGQGSEGNQPQHF,TGTGCCAGCAGCTTAGATGGACAGGGGAGTGAAGGCAATCAGCCCCAGCATTTT
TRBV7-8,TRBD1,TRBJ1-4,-,CASSLGTQGSVNEKLFF,TGTGCCAGCAGCTTAGGTACACAGGGGTCGGTTAATGAAAAACTGTTTTTT
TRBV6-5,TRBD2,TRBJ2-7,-,CASSAGTSNHEQYF,TGTGCCAGCAGCGCTGGGACTAGCAATCACGAGCAGTACTTC
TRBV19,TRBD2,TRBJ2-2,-,CASSIPSGSTGELFF,TGTGCCAGTAGTATACCTAGCGGGAGCACCGGGGAGCTGTTTTTT
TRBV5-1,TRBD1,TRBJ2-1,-,CASSNIAKGASYNEQFF,TGCGCCAGCAGCAATATTGCTAAGGGGGCATCCTACAATGAGCAGTTCTTC
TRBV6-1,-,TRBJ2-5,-,CASSDGRVVTQYF,TGTGCCAGCAGTGACGGCAGGGTGGTGACCCAGTACTTC
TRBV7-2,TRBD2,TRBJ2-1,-,CASSPPGLAGHNEQFF,TGTGCCAGCAGCCCTCCGGGACTAGCGGGTCACAATGAGCAGTTCTTC
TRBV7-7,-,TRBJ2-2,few,CASSPERATGELFF,TGTGCTAGCAGCCCCGAGCGGGCCACCGGGGAGCTGTTTTTT
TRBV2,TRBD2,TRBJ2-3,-,CASSPTSGDGDTQYF,TGTGCCAGCAGTCCGACTAGCGGGGATGGAGATACGCAGTATTTT
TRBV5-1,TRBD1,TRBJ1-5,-,CASSRFTGDRIYSNQPQHF,TGCGCCAGCAGCCGATTTACAGGGGACCGAATTTATAGCAATCAGCCCCAGCATTTT
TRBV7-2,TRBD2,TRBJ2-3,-,CASRASGMSTDTQYF,TGTGCCAGCAGGGCTAGCGGGATGAGCACAGATACGCAGTATTTT
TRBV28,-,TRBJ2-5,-,CASSLGTHDGEQYF,TGTGCCAGCAGTTTAGGGACTCACGACGGGGAGCAGTACTTC
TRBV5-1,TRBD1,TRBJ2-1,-,CASSLVGTGAGGTYNEQFF,TGCGCCAGCAGCTTGGTTGGGACAGGGGCGGGAGGTACCTACAATGAGCAGTTCTTC
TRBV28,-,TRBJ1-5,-,CASSQGHLSNQPQHF,TGTGCCAGCAGCCAGGGGCACCTTAGCAATCAGCCCCAGCATTTT
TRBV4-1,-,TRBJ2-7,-,CASSQDTAGYEQYF,TGCGCCAGCAGCCAGGACACAGCGGGCTACGAGCAGTACTTC
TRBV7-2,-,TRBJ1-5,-,CASSRYSNQPQHF,TGTGCCAGCAGTAGATATAGCAATCAGCCCCAGCATTTT
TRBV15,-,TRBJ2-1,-,CATSRELYSYNEQFF,TGTGCCACCAGCAGAGAATTATACTCCTACAATGAGCAGTTCTTC
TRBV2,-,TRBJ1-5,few,CASRESFSNQPQHF,TGTGCCAGCAGGGAATCATTTAGCAATCAGCCCCAGCATTTT
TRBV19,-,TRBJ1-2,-,CASSMGRNYGYTF,TGTGCCAGTAGTATGGGCAGAAACTATGGCTACACCTTC
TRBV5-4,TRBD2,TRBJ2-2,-,CASSLTSGDTGELFF,TGTGCCAGCAGCTTGACTAGCGGGGACACCGGGGAGCTGTTTTTT
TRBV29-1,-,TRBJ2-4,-,CSVTGIVGNIQYF,TGCAGCGTGACGGGGATTGTTGGGAACATTCAGTACTTC
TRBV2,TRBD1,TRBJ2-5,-,CASSEAGTEQETQYF,TGTGCCAGCAGTGAAGCGGGGACAGAGCAAGAGACCCAGTACTTC
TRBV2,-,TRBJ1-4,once,CASARGTNEKLFF,TGTGCCTCAGCCCGGGGAACTAATGAAAAACTGTTTTTT